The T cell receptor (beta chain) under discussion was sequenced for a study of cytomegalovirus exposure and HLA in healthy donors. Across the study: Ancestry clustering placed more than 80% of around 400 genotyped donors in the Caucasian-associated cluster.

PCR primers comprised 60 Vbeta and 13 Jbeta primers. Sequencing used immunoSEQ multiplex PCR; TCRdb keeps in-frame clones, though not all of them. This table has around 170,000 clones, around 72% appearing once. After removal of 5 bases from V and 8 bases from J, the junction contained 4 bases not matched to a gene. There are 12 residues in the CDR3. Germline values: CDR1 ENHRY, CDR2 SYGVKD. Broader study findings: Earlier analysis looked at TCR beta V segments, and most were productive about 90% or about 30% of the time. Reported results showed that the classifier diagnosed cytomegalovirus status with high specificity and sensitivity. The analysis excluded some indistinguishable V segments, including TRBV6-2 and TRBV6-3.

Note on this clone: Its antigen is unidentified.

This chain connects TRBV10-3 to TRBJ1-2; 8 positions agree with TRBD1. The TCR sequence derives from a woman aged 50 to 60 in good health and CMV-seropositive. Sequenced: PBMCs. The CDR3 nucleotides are TGTGCCATCAGTCAGGGGGCGGGGGGCTACACCTTC. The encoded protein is CAISQGAGGYTF.